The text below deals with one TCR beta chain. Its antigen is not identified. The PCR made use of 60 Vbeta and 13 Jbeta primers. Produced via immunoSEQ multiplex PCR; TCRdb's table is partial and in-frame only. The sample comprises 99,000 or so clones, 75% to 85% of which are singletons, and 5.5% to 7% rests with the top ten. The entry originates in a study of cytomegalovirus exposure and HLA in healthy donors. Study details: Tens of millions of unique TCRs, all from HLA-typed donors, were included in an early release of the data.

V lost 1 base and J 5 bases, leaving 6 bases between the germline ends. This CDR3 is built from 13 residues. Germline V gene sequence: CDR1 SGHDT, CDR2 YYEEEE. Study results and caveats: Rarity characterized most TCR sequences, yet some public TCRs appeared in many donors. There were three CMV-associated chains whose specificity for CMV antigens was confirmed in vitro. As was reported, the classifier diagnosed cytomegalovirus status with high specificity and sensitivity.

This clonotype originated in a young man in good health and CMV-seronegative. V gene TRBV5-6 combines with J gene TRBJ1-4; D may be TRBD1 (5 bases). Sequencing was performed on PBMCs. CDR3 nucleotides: TGTGCCAGCAGCTTGTACAGGAATGAAAAACTGTTTTTT. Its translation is CASSLYRNEKLFF.